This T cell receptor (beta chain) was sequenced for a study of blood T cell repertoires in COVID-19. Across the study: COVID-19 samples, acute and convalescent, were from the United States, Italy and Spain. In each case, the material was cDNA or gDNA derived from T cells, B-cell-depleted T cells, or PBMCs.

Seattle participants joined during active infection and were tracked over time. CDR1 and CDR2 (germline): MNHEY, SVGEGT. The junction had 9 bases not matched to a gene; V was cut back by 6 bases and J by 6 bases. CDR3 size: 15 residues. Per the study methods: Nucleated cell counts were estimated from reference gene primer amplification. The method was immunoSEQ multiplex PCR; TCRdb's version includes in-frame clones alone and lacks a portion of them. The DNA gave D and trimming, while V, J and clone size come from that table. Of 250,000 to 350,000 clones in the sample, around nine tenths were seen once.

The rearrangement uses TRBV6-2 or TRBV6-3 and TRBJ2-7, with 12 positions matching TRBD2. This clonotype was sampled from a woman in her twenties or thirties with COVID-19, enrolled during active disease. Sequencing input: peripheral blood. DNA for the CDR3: TGTGCCAGCAGCGATACTAGCGGGAGGATCTCCGAGCAGTACTTC. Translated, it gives CASSDTSGRISEQYF.